The 26 T cell receptor beta chains presented below share a single source sample, sequenced in a study of radiation and T cells in renal cell carcinoma. Assay: immunoSEQ multiplex PCR; the TCRdb copy retains only in-frame clones and omits some. The sample records tens of thousands of clones, approximately 80% being singletons. Described time point: blood 4 weeks post-SBRT, at nephrectomy. Noted treatment: 15 Gy SBRT to primary tumor, nephrectomy 4 weeks later. Material: blood, obtained from a patient whose treatment included radiotherapy and nephrectomy. These receptors were collected from a man aged 50 to 59 with renal cell carcinoma.

The V gene is TRBV7-2, the J gene TRBJ2-5, with D hard to call. This CDR3 contains 13 residues. With 6 bases removed from V and 4 bases from J, the gap between germline ends came to 12 bases. Looked up from germline, CDR1 is SGHTA and CDR2 is FQGNSA. In nucleotides, the CDR3 is TGTGCCAGCAGACAGATTTGGGGAGAGACCCAGTACTTC. Translating gives CASRQIWGETQYF.

The chain links TRBV30 to TRBJ1-6; maybe TRBD1 (5 bases). Germline CDR1 and CDR2: GTSNPN and SVGIG (reference sequence). V lost 2 bases and J 13 bases, leaving 21 bases between the germline ends. The CDR3 totals 15 residues. The CDR3 bases are TGTGCCTGGAGTTTCCCGGGACTGACGATGCTGCCCCTCCACTTT. This gives the protein CAWSFPGLTMLPLHF.

This chain links TRBV7-2 with TRBJ2-7; 7 bases align to TRBD2. The germline V gene encodes CDR1 SGHTA and CDR2 FQGNSA. V lost 5 bases to trimming and J lost 3 bases; unmatched junction nucleotides: 4. CDR3 length: 13 residues. In DNA, the CDR3 is TGTGCCAGCAGCGCGGGGGTACACTACGAGCAGTACTTC. Its translation: CASSAGVHYEQYF.

This clone was found once. The chain employs TRBV7-3 and TRBJ2-2; 7 bases line up with TRBD1. The CDR3 extends over 14 amino acids. Germline assignment: CDR1 SGHTA and CDR2 FQGTGA. J was trimmed by 4 bases and V by 6 bases; bases with no gene match: 5. The CDR3 loop is CASSKDRLTGELFF. CDR3 DNA sequence: TGTGCCAGCAGTAAGGACAGGCTCACCGGGGAGCTGTTTTTT.

The rearrangement joins TRBV7-3 to TRBJ1-6, with a tentative D call TRBD1 (5 bases). V dropped 3 bases and J dropped 11 bases, with 11 bases sitting between them. The CDR3 has 13 residues. Germline values: CDR1 SGHTA, CDR2 FQGTGA. CDR3 bases: TGTGCCAGCAGCTTCCGACAGCAGACACCCCTCCACTTT. It specifies CASSFRQQTPLHF.

The chain is built from TRBV30 and TRBJ1-6, with TRBD1 identical over 7 bases. V trimming: 4 bases; J trimming: 7 bases; junction bases outside the gene matches: 4. CDR1 and CDR2 from the germline V gene are GTSNPN and SVGIG (reference sequence). The length of the CDR3 is 13 residues. CDR3 sequence (DNA): TGTGCCTGGACCGGGACAGCCAATTCACCCCTCCACTTT. As protein: CAWTGTANSPLHF.

The chain couples TRBV28 to TRBJ2-6; D uncertain. Germline CDR1 and CDR2: MDHEN and SYDVKM. Trimming left V 6 bases short and J 0 bases short, with 6 bases between. The CDR3 loop spans 14 amino acids. The CDR3 is CASRLRSGANVLTF. CDR3 sequence (DNA): TGTGCCAGCAGATTGCGCTCTGGGGCCAACGTCCTGACTTTC.

This chain connects TRBV5-1 to TRBJ1-2; possibly TRBD1 for D (6 bases). Trimming removed 0 bases at V and 0 bases at J, with 9 bases between. Germline values: CDR1 SGHRS, CDR2 YFSETQ. The CDR3 has 15 residues. The CDR3: CASSLGSGANYGYTF. The CDR3 DNA reads TGCGCCAGCAGCTTGGGGTCAGGGGCTAACTATGGCTACACCTTC.

The rearrangement links TRBV2 to TRBJ2-7, with D perhaps assigned TRBD1 or TRBD2 (6 bases each). The germline V and J ends were trimmed by 4 bases and 0 bases, with 10 bases remaining between them. CDR1 SNHLY and CDR2 FYNNEI come from the germline V gene. The CDR3 runs to 14 residues. The CDR3 nucleotides are TGTGCCAGCAGTGTCTGGGGGGCCTCCTACGAGCAGTACTTC. Encoded protein: CASSVWGASYEQYF.

CDR3 sequence (DNA): TGTGCCAGCAGCCAAAGAACACACGAGCAGTACTTC. Translating it yields CASSQRTHEQYF. V is TRBV11-2 and J is TRBJ2-7; no reliable D call. The CDR3 is 12 amino acids. Germline V gene lookup returns CDR1 SGHAT and CDR2 FQNNGV. Between the trimmed V and J ends, which lost 5 bases and 5 bases, there was a span of 10 bases.

The chain is built from TRBV11-2 and TRBJ2-1, with 10 bases matching TRBD2. J was trimmed by 2 bases and V by 5 bases; bases with no gene match: 6. Per germline, CDR1 SGHAT and CDR2 FQNNGV. The CDR3 covers 16 residues. CDR3 bases: TGTGCCAGCAGCACCCTAGCGGGAGTGGCCTACAATGAGCAGTTCTTC. Its translation: CASSTLAGVAYNEQFF.

There are many counts of this clone. This chain connects TRBV11-2 to TRBJ2-7, with TRBD2 as a possible D gene (6 bases). V was cut by 5 bases and J by 0 bases, with 14 bases left in between. The CDR3 consists of 15 residues. Germline CDR1 reads SGHAT; CDR2 reads FQNNGV. The CDR3 loop is CASSPLALSSYEQYF. As DNA, the CDR3 is TGTGCCAGCAGCCCTCTAGCGTTGAGCTCCTACGAGCAGTACTTC.

The chain has TRBV28 and TRBJ1-5, with D possibly being TRBD1 (5 bases). Germline CDR1 is MDHEN and CDR2 is SYDVKM. Trimming shortened V by 6 bases and J by 1 base, and 16 bases separated the two germline ends. This CDR3 has 16 residues. DNA for the CDR3: TGTGCCAGCAGGAAGTCAGGGACTTTGAGCAATCAGCCCCAGCATTTT. This sequence encodes CASRKSGTLSNQPQHF. Full variable domain (rest looked up from reference TRBV28 and TRBJ1-5): DVKVTQSSRYLVKRTGEKVFLECVQDMDHENMFWYRQDPGLGLRLIYFSYDVKMKEKGDIPEGYSVSREKKERFSLILESASTNQTSMYLCASRKSGTLSNQPQHFGDGTRLSIL.

This clone was seen a few times. The chain recombines TRBV6-6 with TRBJ2-7, with 7 positions matching TRBD2. Germline CDR1 reads MNHNY; CDR2 reads SVGAGI (reference sequence). The CDR3 loop spans 14 amino acids. V dropped 2 bases and J dropped 7; count of bases not matched to a gene: 8. The chain's CDR3 is CASSYGRESQEQYF. The CDR3 nucleotides read TGTGCCAGCAGTTACGGGCGGGAGTCACAAGAGCAGTACTTC.

The V call is TRBV7-3, the J call TRBJ2-1; 10 bases map to TRBD2. The CDR3 spans 15 residues. The ends lost 3 bases at V and 9 bases at J; junction bases unmatched: 8. The germline CDR1 and CDR2 sequences are SGHTA and FQGTGA. CDR3 amino acids: CASSFTSGAGGEQFF. In nucleotides, the CDR3 is TGTGCCAGCAGCTTCACTAGCGGGGCCGGTGGTGAGCAGTTCTTC.

CDR3 sequence (DNA): TGTGCCAGCAGTTCCCGTACTGGGGGAGACTATGGCTACACCTTC. Its translation: CASSSRTGGDYGYTF. The V gene is TRBV27, the J gene TRBJ1-2; tentative D call: TRBD1 (5 bases). Germline lookup yields CDR1 MNHEY and CDR2 SMNVEV (reference sequence). V shed 4 bases and J shed 3 bases, with 15 bases lying between them. The CDR3 consists of 15 residues.

The rearrangement joins TRBV5-1 to TRBJ1-4; 8 nucleotides match TRBD1. Germline V gene data show CDR1 as SGHRS and CDR2 as YFSETQ. Trimming cost V 4 bases and J 7 bases; bases outside gene matches: 9. This CDR3 contains 15 residues. The CDR3 DNA reads TGCGCCAGCAGCCCAGCGGACAGGGAGGGTGAAAAACTGTTTTTT. This gives the protein CASSPADREGEKLFF. The complete variable domain, with remaining parts taken from reference TRBV5-1 and TRBJ1-4, reads KAGVTQTPRYLIKTRGQQVTLSCSPISGHRSVSWYQQTPGQGLQFLFEYFSETQRNKGNFPGRFSGRQFSNSRSEMNVSTLELGDSALYLCASSPADREGEKLFFGSGTQLSVL.

Remarks on this clone: The junction differs from germline at one of its ends, possibly a read error. This chain uses TRBV2 with TRBJ2-7; D ambiguous. Germline lookup yields CDR1 SNHLY and CDR2 FYNNEI. The CDR3 extends over 12 amino acids. The CDR3: CASREESYEQYF. CDR3 DNA: TGTGCCAGCAGGGAAGAGTCCTACGAGCAGTACTTC. The full variable domain, its missing parts supplied by reference TRBV2 and TRBJ2-7, is EPEVTQTPSHQVTQMGQEVILRCVPISNHLYFYWYRQILGQKVEFLVSFYNNEISEKSEIFDDQFSVERPDGSNFTLKIRSTKLEDSAMYFCASREESYEQYFGPGTRLTVT.

The CDR3 nucleotides are TGCGCCAGCAGCCCCTTCCGGGATAATGGAGAGCAGTACTTC. Translating gives CASSPFRDNGEQYF. The chain combines TRBV5-1 with TRBJ2-7; perhaps TRBD2 as D (5 bases). The CDR3 totals 14 residues. CDR1 and CDR2 (germline): SGHRS, YFSETQ. V lost 4 bases, J lost 7 bases, and 18 bases lay in between.

This clone came up once. The chain links TRBV30 to TRBJ1-4; D unresolved. Germline-derived CDR1 and CDR2 are GTSNPN and SVGIG (reference sequence). V lost 3 bases and J lost 0, with 8 bases in between. CDR3 length equals 14 residues. CDR3 in amino acids: CAWSVTATNEKLFF. In nucleotides, the CDR3 is TGTGCCTGGAGCGTCACGGCAACTAATGAAAAACTGTTTTTT. Full variable domain (outside the CDR3, taken from reference TRBV30 and TRBJ1-4): SQTIHQWPATLVQPVGSPLSLECTVEGTSNPNLYWYRQAAGRGLQLLFYSVGIGQISSEVPQNLSASRPQDRQFILSSKKLLLSDSGFYLCAWSVTATNEKLFFGSGTQLSVL.

The V gene is TRBV4-2, the J gene TRBJ2-7, with 11 bases fitting TRBD1. CDR3 length: 14 amino acids. Losses at the gene ends were 4 bases for V and 5 bases for J; bases not matched to a gene: 4. Germline V gives CDR1 LGHNA, CDR2 YNFKEQ. For the CDR3, the DNA is TGTGCCAGCAGCCCCAGGGACAGGGGGAACGAGCAGTACTTC. It specifies CASSPRDRGNEQYF.

This rearrangement joins TRBV6-5 to TRBJ2-1, with unresolved D. The CDR3 loop spans 15 amino acids. V lost 0 bases to trimming and J lost 5 bases, with 11 bases between them. Germline values: CDR1 MNHEY, CDR2 SVGAGI. CDR3 amino acids: CASSYSRVRNNEQFF. CDR3 in DNA: TGTGCCAGCAGTTACTCACGGGTGCGAAACAATGAGCAGTTCTTC.

This chain uses TRBV6-1 with TRBJ2-3; perhaps TRBD2 as D (5 bases). Germline V gives CDR1 MNHNS, CDR2 SASEGT. V was pared by 6 bases and J by 3 bases, with 13 bases between. CDR3 length equals 14 residues. CDR3 nucleotide sequence: TGTGCCAGCAGCGGGGTTGGTGTTACAGATACGCAGTATTTT. Translated, it gives CASSGVGVTDTQYF.

This clone appeared a few times. V is TRBV19 and J is TRBJ1-5; 8 bases fit TRBD1. CDR1 LNHDA and CDR2 SQIVND come from the germline V gene (reference sequence). The junction had 9 bases not matched to a gene; V was cut back by 7 bases and J by 7 bases. The CDR3 has 14 residues. CDR3 loop: CASTVTGARQPQHF. The CDR3 DNA reads as TGTGCCAGTACCGTGACAGGGGCCAGGCAGCCCCAGCATTTT. Looking up the rest from reference TRBV19 and TRBJ1-5 gives the full variable domain: DGGITQSPKYLFRKEGQNVTLSCEQNLNHDAMYWYRQDPGQGLRLIYYSQIVNDFQKGDIAEGYSVSREKKESFPLTVTSAQKNPTAFYLCASTVTGARQPQHFGDGTRLSIL.

The gene calls are TRBV7-8 and TRBJ1-1; 8 bases line up with TRBD1. The junction had 11 bases not matched to a gene; V was cut back by 4 bases and J by 4 bases. The CDR3 runs to 16 residues. The V gene's germline CDR1 is SGHVS and CDR2 FQNEAQ. CDR3 amino acids: CASSSRGRSRATEAFF. CDR3 bases: TGTGCCAGCAGCTCCAGGGGGCGTAGCAGGGCCACTGAAGCTTTCTTT.

This clone was recorded once. The chain combines TRBV18 with TRBJ2-3; a possible D gene is TRBD1 (6 bases). The V gene lost 3 bases and the J gene lost 3 bases, with 16 bases spanning the gap. There are 16 residues in the CDR3. Germline-derived CDR1 and CDR2 are KGHSH and LQKENI. DNA for the CDR3: TGTGCCAGCTCACCGTTTCAAGCAGGGGATACAGATACGCAGTATTTT. It translates to CASSPFQAGDTDTQYF.